The source of this TCR beta chain is a study of PD-L1 blockade in urothelial cancer. Study summary: About 85% of the 29 patients were men with bladder-origin urothelial cancer. Investigators checked blood 3 weeks (second dose) and 6 weeks after treatment start.

Repertoires were generated with immunoSEQ multiplex PCR, while TCRdb's copy carries only in-frame clones and drops some. The profile shows about 39,000 clones, approximately 90% of them singletons. Here the sequenced sample was PBMCs, taken around atezolizumab (anti-PD-L1) treatment. This sequence originates from a man between 60 and 75 years old with urothelial cancer.

The CDR3 region has the DNA TGTGCCAGCAGCTTAGATCGGTCAACTAATGAAAAACTGTTTTTT. This sequence encodes CASSLDRSTNEKLFF. This chain connects TRBV7-9 to TRBJ1-4; D gene uncertain. V was cut by 1 base and J by 0 bases, with 6 bases left in between. The germline gives CDR1 SEHNR, CDR2 FQNEAQ (reference sequence). The CDR3 extends over 15 amino acids.